This T cell receptor beta chain emerged from a study of vaccination and CD4 T cells after COVID-19. Study-wide background: The convalescent population consisted of six males and four females, two of whom were of Hispanic ethnicity.

As concerns this clonotype: Antigen unknown.

Sample treatment: approximately 10-day PBMC culture with coronavirus spike peptide pools or control peptides (ViraFEST assay). Researchers used the Oncomine TCR Beta short-read assay to sequence DNA from cultured CD4+ T cells. TCRdb reprocessed the PCR reads with MiXCR, giving one entry per CDR3 protein. There are about 20,000 distinct CDR3 sequences in the sample; around 53% occur only once, and approximately 10% lies in the top ten. The CDR3 is made up of 15 amino acids. In germline, CDR1 is SNHLY, CDR2 FYNNEI. Trimming removed 5 bases from V and 1 base from J, with 14 bases in between. This rearrangement joins TRBV2 to TRBJ1-1, with D possibly matching TRBD1 (5 bases). Sample: CD4+ T cells from blood, cultured in vitro. This TCR was sampled from a human donor who had recovered from COVID-19. The CDR3 loop is CASSPPGHTNTEAFF. The CDR3, as DNA: TGTGCCAGCAGTCCACCGGGGCATACGAACACTGAAGCTTTCTTT.